This T cell receptor beta chain was captured in a study of shared clonotypes between healthy human individuals. Generated by immunoSEQ multiplex PCR, the TCRdb table keeps only in-frame clones and is missing some. The data show 2 million to 2.5 million clones, approximately 94% seen once. CDR1 SGDLS and CDR2 YYNGEE come from the germline V gene. The CDR3 is 15 residues long. V lost 0 bases and J lost 7, with 13 bases in between. As defined, naive CD8 cells were CD45RO-negative and positively selected for CCR7, with terminally differentiated effector memory CD45RA+ cells excluded. Those who donated, Caucasian adults without exception, all lived in Nashville, Tennessee.

The gene calls are TRBV9 and TRBJ1-4, with a weak D call TRBD1 (6 bases). This receptor was identified in a man between 18 and 35 years old in good health. Some clones in this sample may be carry-over from other donors' samples. Source material: naive CD8+ T cells from PBMCs. The CDR3 nucleotides are TGTGCCAGCAGCGTAGGCGGGGGGCGCGGTGAAAAACTGTTTTTT. It translates to CASSVGGGRGEKLFF. The full variable domain, with the rest looked up from reference TRBV9 and TRBJ1-4, is DSGVTQTPKHLITATGQRVTLRCSPRSGDLSVYWYQQSLDQGLQFLIQYYNGEERAKGNILERFSAQQFPDLHSELNLSSLELGDSALYFCASSVGGGRGEKLFFGSGTQLSVL.